A selection of T cell receptor beta chains follows, all from one sample in a study of radiation and T cells in renal cell carcinoma. Method: immunoSEQ multiplex PCR; TCRdb's copy keeps in-frame clones and lacks some. This table has about 91,000 clones, 65% to 85% appearing once. Material: blood, obtained from a patient whose treatment included radiotherapy and nephrectomy. The receptor set was obtained from a man in his 60s with renal cell carcinoma. Each CDR3 is given with its conserved first and last residue. D genes are given only for firm matches. The size of a clone is reported for some rows only, either as once, few or many, or as a class for expanded clones.

clone size	D gene	J gene	V gene	CDR3 length	CDR3 DNA	CDR3 protein
.	TRBD1	TRBJ2-6	TRBV28	21	TGTGCCAGCAGTTTCGTCCCGCCGGGACAGATAGGATCGGCTGGGGCCAACGTCCTGACTTTC	CASSFVPPGQIGSAGANVLTF
few	TRBD1	TRBJ1-4	TRBV11-2	15	TGTGCCAGCAGCCGAGGACAGGGGTTATATGAAAAACTGTTTTTT	CASSRGQGLYEKLFF
.	TRBD1	TRBJ2-1	TRBV9	15	TGTGCCAGCAGCGTTACCGGGACAGGGGACAATGAGCAGTTCTTC	CASSVTGTGDNEQFF
.	.	TRBJ1-2	TRBV6-1	14	TGTGCCAGCAGTGACCGGCAGGTCGGCTATGGCTACACCTTC	CASSDRQVGYGYTF
few	.	TRBJ2-3	TRBV5-1	16	TGCGCCAGCAGCTTGGAGGGGATGACAGGCCCGGATACGCAGTATTTT	CASSLEGMTGPDTQYF
few	.	TRBJ2-7	TRBV28	14	TGTGCCAGCAGTTTGCAGGGCCCCGACTACGAGCAGTACTTC	CASSLQGPDYEQYF
.	.	TRBJ2-1	TRBV7-6	15	TGTGCCAGCAGCCTTTCGGTCAACACCAACAATGAGCAGTTCTTC	CASSLSVNTNNEQFF
.	.	TRBJ2-1	TRBV5-1	16	TGCGCCAGCAGCTTGCAGGTGCGGGCCTCCTACAATGAGCAGTTCTTC	CASSLQVRASYNEQFF
.	TRBD2	TRBJ2-5	TRBV4-2	19	TGTGCCAGCAGCCACCCTTTAGTGGTACGGGAGGGCGGGCAAGAGACCCAGTACTTC	CASSHPLVVREGGQETQYF
.	.	TRBJ2-1	TRBV7-9	16	TGTGCCAGCAGCTTAGGGAGCGGTAGCTCCTACAATGAGCAGTTCTTC	CASSLGSGSSYNEQFF
.	TRBD1	TRBJ2-4	TRBV2	14	TGTCCTAAGACAGGGTTAAGGGCCAAAAACATTCAGTACTTC	CPKTGLRAKNIQYF
.	.	TRBJ2-6	TRBV5-1	16	TGCGCCAGCAGAACCTCAGGAATCTCTGGGGCCAACGTCCTGACTTTC	CASRTSGISGANVLTF
.	TRBD2	TRBJ2-1	TRBV28	14	TGTGCCAGCAGTTTAACTAGCGGGAACAATGAGCAGTTCTTC	CASSLTSGNNEQFF